Following are 21 T cell receptor beta chains from one sample sequenced in a study of T cells in Graves' hyperthyroidism and ophthalmopathy. Authors of the study amplified TCR beta CDR3 regions from RNA transcripts. With the HTBI primer set, the TCR CDR3 went through a first round of RT-PCR. From the multiplex PCR reads, TCRdb called clonotypes with MiXCR, one entry per CDR3 protein. In the table there are 600,000 or so distinct CDR3 sequences, roughly 15% of which are singletons. Sample: blood. These receptors were collected from a woman aged 45-65 years with Graves' ophthalmopathy.

This clonotype was found a few times. The chain combines TRBV29-1 with TRBJ1-1; a possible D gene is TRBD1 (6 bases). Per the germline V gene, CDR1 is SQVTM and CDR2 is ANQGSEA. Trimming took 4 bases from V and 10 from J, leaving 13 bases between them. The CDR3 spans 11 residues. This CDR3 is CSVGGTGLAFF. CDR3 nucleotide sequence: TGCAGCGTTGGGGGTACAGGGCTAGCTTTCTTT.

Ten or more counts support this clonotype. V and J are TRBV28 and TRBJ1-1; possibly TRBD1 for D (6 bases). Trimming took 7 bases from V and 0 from J, leaving 18 bases between them. Per the germline V gene, CDR1 is MDHEN and CDR2 is SYDVKM. The CDR3 has 16 amino acids. For the CDR3, the DNA is TGTGCCAGCACCCCTTTTCGAGGGGGGATGAACACTGAAGCTTTCTTT. Its translation is CASTPFRGGMNTEAFF. Combining the CDR3 with reference TRBV28 and TRBJ1-1 gives the whole variable domain DVKVTQSSRYLVKRTGEKVFLECVQDMDHENMFWYRQDPGLGLRLIYFSYDVKMKEKGDIPEGYSVSREKKERFSLILESASTNQTSMYLCASTPFRGGMNTEAFFGQGTRLTVV.

This clonotype came up once. The chain carries TRBV15 and TRBJ1-3; D gene uncertain. V was trimmed by 3 bases and J by 1 base, leaving 10 bases between them. The CDR3 is 15 amino acids. Looked up from germline, CDR1 is LNHNV and CDR2 is YYDKDF (reference sequence). This CDR3 reads CATSRASRSGNTIYF. In DNA, the CDR3 is TGTGCCACCAGCAGGGCCAGCAGATCTGGAAACACCATATATTTT.

This clonotype has at least ten counts. V usage is TRBV6-2 or TRBV6-3 and J usage is TRBJ2-5; a weak D match, TRBD1 (6 bases). The V end lost 8 bases, the J end lost 5 bases, and 15 bases lay between the germline ends. The CDR3 loop spans 13 amino acids. Germline V lookup: CDR1 MNHEY, CDR2 SVGEGT. In DNA, the CDR3 is TGTGCCAGCCACAGGGATGAGTGGGAGACCCAGTACTTC. This translates into CASHRDEWETQYF.

The table lists this clonotype with many counts. The genes are TRBV30 and TRBJ1-1; 11 nucleotides line up with TRBD1. The CDR3 consists of 15 residues. V dropped 1 base and J dropped 4; count of bases not matched to a gene: 5. Germline V lookup: CDR1 GTSNPN, CDR2 SVGIG (reference sequence). The CDR3 DNA sequence: TGTGCCTGGAGTGCCTCCGGGACAGGGGGCACTGAAGCTTTCTTT. Its translation: CAWSASGTGGTEAFF. Full variable domain (missing parts from reference TRBV30 and TRBJ1-1): SQTIHQWPATLVQPVGSPLSLECTVEGTSNPNLYWYRQAAGRGLQLLFYSVGIGQISSEVPQNLSASRPQDRQFILSSKKLLLSDSGFYLCAWSASGTGGTEAFFGQGTRLTVV.

This clonotype has at least ten counts. The chain joins TRBV29-1 to TRBJ1-1; D remains unclear. Germline assignment: CDR1 SQVTM and CDR2 ANQGSEA. The V and J ends lost 6 bases and 2 bases respectively, with 10 bases between them. This CDR3 is built from 12 residues. The CDR3 DNA reads TGCAGCGTGACGTGGGCCAACACTGAAGCTTTCTTT. It encodes CSVTWANTEAFF.

This clonotype appeared many times. This rearrangement joins TRBV15 to TRBJ2-3, with 13 bases aligning to TRBD2. The germline V gene has CDR1 LNHNV and CDR2 YYDKDF (reference sequence). The V gene end was trimmed by 4 bases and the J gene end by 3 bases; junction bases not matched to a gene: 4. This CDR3 region has 16 residues. The CDR3 nucleotides read TGTGCCACCAGCACGAGGACTAGCGGGAGAACAGATACGCAGTATTTT. It yields the protein CATSTRTSGRTDTQYF.

This clonotype occurred a few times. This chain connects TRBV6-2 or TRBV6-3 to TRBJ1-5, with D tentatively TRBD1 (5 bases). The germline V and J ends were trimmed by 5 bases and 5 bases, with 16 bases remaining between them. The CDR3 is 15 residues long. Germline CDR1 reads MNHEY; CDR2 reads SVGEGT. CDR3 residues: CASSTPGRGDQPQHF. In DNA form, the CDR3 reads TGTGCCAGCAGTACCCCAGGGAGAGGCGATCAGCCCCAGCATTTT.

This clonotype was observed a single time. V usage is TRBV4-3 and J usage is TRBJ1-4; D might be TRBD1 (6 bases). V gave up 5 bases and J gave up 5 bases, with 24 bases separating them. CDR3 length: 18 residues. From germline, CDR1 is LGHNA and CDR2 YSLEER. The DNA of the CDR3 is TGCGCCAGCAGCGCCCCCCGGGACACCGGAAAGAGCAATGAAAAACTGTTTTTT. This translates into CASSAPRDTGKSNEKLFF.

The J gene is TRBJ2-5, the V gene TRBV11-1; 11 bases align to TRBD1. This CDR3 contains 16 residues. The V and J ends lost 5 bases and 4 bases, in that order; junction bases with no gene match: 9. The germline V gene encodes CDR1 SGHAT and CDR2 FQDESV (reference sequence). Written as DNA, the CDR3 is TGTGCCAGCAGCCCGGGACAGGGGGGATCAGGAGAGACCCAGTACTTC. This translates into CASSPGQGGSGETQYF.

The V gene is TRBV28, the J gene TRBJ2-1; the match to TRBD2 covers 7 bases. The CDR3 runs 16 residues. V shed 3 bases and J 0 bases; nucleotides not matched to a gene: 5. Germline V gene sequence: CDR1 MDHEN, CDR2 SYDVKM. For the CDR3, the DNA is TGTGCCAGCAGTTTGGAGGGACTAAGCTCCTACAATGAGCAGTTCTTC. This translates into CASSLEGLSSYNEQFF.

This clonotype has at least ten counts. V is TRBV14 and J is TRBJ2-2; D tentatively fits TRBD1 or TRBD2 (6 bases each). The CDR3 runs 16 residues. V was clipped by 1 base and J by 6 bases, with 15 bases between them. Germline V CDR1 and CDR2: SGHDN, FVKESK. The CDR3 nucleotides read TGTGCCAGCAGCCAAGTTGGGGGGCTGGTTTCCGGGGAGCTGTTTTTT. It encodes CASSQVGGLVSGELFF.

The rearrangement links TRBV3-2 to TRBJ1-5; the table names TRBD1, a call not compared with the DNA. TRBV3-2 counts as a pseudogene. The CDR3 covers 17 residues. The CDR3 protein is CATGRQAQTLFNQPQHF. The CDR3 nucleotides are TGTGCCACAGGCCGACAGGCCCAGACCCTCTTCAATCAGCCCCAGCATTTT.

This clonotype has at least ten counts. The CDR3 spells CASSLVASGVGETQYF. The CDR3 DNA follows: TGTGCCAGCAGCTTAGTCGCTTCGGGGGTTGGTGAGACCCAGTACTTC. The chain carries TRBV7-9 and TRBJ2-5; a weak D match, TRBD2 (6 bases). Looked up from germline, CDR1 is SEHNR and CDR2 is FQNEAQ (reference sequence). This CDR3 contains 16 residues. The ends were cut back, 1 base at V and 5 bases at J, with 17 bases in the middle.

This clonotype was found many times. The V and J genes are TRBV2 and TRBJ1-5, with D unclear. This CDR3 is built from 15 residues. V lost 3 bases and J lost 6, with 15 bases in between. CDR1 SNHLY and CDR2 FYNNEI come from the germline V gene. The CDR3 sequence is CASSDPSFLSQPQHF. DNA of the CDR3: TGTGCCAGCAGTGATCCCAGTTTCCTCAGTCAGCCCCAGCATTTT.

At least ten counts were recorded for this clonotype. CDR3 in amino acids: CASSEVGTEAFF. The CDR3 DNA reads TGTGCCAGCAGCGAGGTCGGCACTGAAGCTTTCTTT. The V gene is TRBV6-2 or TRBV6-3, the J gene TRBJ1-1; D unclear. V shed 6 bases and J shed 4 bases, with 9 bases lying between them. Germline V gene sequence: CDR1 MNHEY, CDR2 SVGEGT. This CDR3 is built from 12 residues.

This clonotype appeared many times. J is TRBJ2-7 and V is TRBV6-2 or TRBV6-3; no definite D call. CDR3 length: 12 amino acids. The V and J ends lost 5 bases and 0 bases respectively, with 5 bases between them. Germline-derived CDR1 and CDR2 are MNHEY and SVGEGT. The CDR3 here is CASSQNSYEQYF. The CDR3 DNA sequence: TGTGCCAGCAGTCAGAACTCCTACGAGCAGTACTTC.

This clonotype was recorded many times. CDR3 protein: CASSPEGDGKQYF. CDR3 sequence (DNA): TGCGCCAGCAGCCCGGAGGGAGATGGTAAGCAGTACTTC. The chain has TRBV5-1 and TRBJ2-7, with a weak D call TRBD2 (6 bases). The V and J ends lost 4 bases and 8 bases respectively, with 16 bases between them. The germline V gene encodes CDR1 SGHRS and CDR2 YFSETQ. This CDR3 region has 13 residues. The whole variable domain, filled in from reference TRBV5-1 and TRBJ2-7, reads KAGVTQTPRYLIKTRGQQVTLSCSPISGHRSVSWYQQTPGQGLQFLFEYFSETQRNKGNFPGRFSGRQFSNSRSEMNVSTLELGDSALYLCASSPEGDGKQYFGPGTRLTVT.

In its sample, this clonotype was seen many times. J is TRBJ2-7 and V is TRBV6-2 or TRBV6-3; a possible D gene is TRBD1 (5 bases). The CDR3 sequence is 12 residues long. Trimming took off 8 bases at V and 6 bases at J, with 14 bases between the two ends. The germline gives CDR1 MNHEY, CDR2 SVGEGT. DNA for the CDR3: TGTGCCAGCCGCCAGGGTAGTCGCGAGCAGTACTTC. Residues: CASRQGSREQYF.

This clonotype was detected many times. The rearrangement uses TRBV20-1 and TRBJ2-2, with D tentatively TRBD2 (6 bases). V lost 0 bases to trimming and J lost 4 bases, with 15 bases between them. The CDR3 runs to 16 residues. CDR1 is DFQATT and CDR2 is SNEGSKA in the germline V gene (reference sequence). The CDR3 DNA reads TGCAGTGCTAGAGATCTGGGGGGATGGTCCACCGGGGAGCTGTTTTTT. It yields the protein CSARDLGGWSTGELFF.

This clonotype was seen a few times. The chain has TRBV4-1 and TRBJ1-2; no clear D gene. Between the trimmed V and J ends, which lost 1 base and 6 bases, there was a span of 15 bases. The CDR3 length is 15 residues. The germline V gene encodes CDR1 MGHRA and CDR2 YSYEKL. The CDR3 protein is CASSQGAGRRNGYTF. CDR3 sequence (DNA): TGCGCCAGCAGCCAAGGGGCAGGTCGCAGGAATGGCTACACCTTC.